The 12 T cell receptor beta chains given below trace back to one sample, sequenced in a study of identical twins. TCRdb called the 5' RACE reads again in MiXCR, with one record for every CDR3 protein. The table lists about 480,000 distinct CDR3 sequences, 11% to 15% of them singletons. The same data also contributed to another study, on yellow fever vaccine responses in identical twins.

Sequenced: CD4+ T cells sorted from blood. These receptors all stem from a woman aged 18-29 years in good health.

V gene TRBV5-1 combines with J gene TRBJ2-4, with 9 bases identical to TRBD1. V gave up 2 bases and J gave up 0 bases; unmatched junction bases: 3. Looked up from germline, CDR1 is SGHRS and CDR2 is YFSETQ. This CDR3 contains 16 residues. CDR3 in DNA: TGCGCCAGCAGCTTCGGGGACAGGGTAGCCAAAAACATTCAGTACTTC. As protein: CASSFGDRVAKNIQYF.

This clonotype has at least ten counts. The gene calls are TRBV9 and TRBJ2-3; D assignment may be TRBD1 or TRBD2 (7 bases each). The CDR3 spans 16 residues. Germline values: CDR1 SGDLS, CDR2 YYNGEE. V was trimmed by 4 bases and J by 5 bases, leaving 20 bases between them. The CDR3 nucleotides are TGTGCCAGCAGCATTCGACTAGCAGGGGGGGAAGATACGCAGTATTTT. This translates into CASSIRLAGGEDTQYF.

This clonotype has only a few counts. The chain uses TRBV2 and TRBJ2-2; perhaps TRBD2 as D (7 bases). CDR1 is SNHLY, CDR2 FYNNEI, per germline. This CDR3 comprises 16 residues. The V end was cut by 6 bases, the J end by 6 bases, with 20 bases between. CDR3 loop: CASRERGGVASGELFF. Here the CDR3 DNA reads TGTGCCAGCAGAGAAAGGGGGGGTGTAGCCTCCGGGGAGCTGTTTTTT.

In this sample, this clonotype turned up a few times. V is TRBV12-3 or TRBV12-4 and J is TRBJ1-2; D not certain. CDR3 length: 15 residues. Trimming removed 1 base at V and 4 bases at J, with 13 bases between. CDR3 in DNA: TGTGCCAGCAGTTTAGTTCATGGATTCTTCTATGGCTACACCTTC. Residues: CASSLVHGFFYGYTF.

This clonotype was observed a few times. This chain uses TRBV10-3 with TRBJ2-7; no clear D. This CDR3 spans 13 amino acids. Trimming took off 11 bases at V and 5 bases at J, with 19 bases between the two ends. Germline CDR1 and CDR2: ENHRY and SYGVKD. The CDR3 spells CAALGGDRNEQYF. Here the CDR3 DNA reads TGTGCCGCCCTGGGCGGCGACCGTAACGAGCAGTACTTC.

This clonotype has just a few counts. This chain connects TRBV7-3 to TRBJ1-2; 8 bases are a match to TRBD1. CDR3 length equals 14 residues. CDR1 is SGHTA and CDR2 is FQGTGA in the germline V gene. J gave up 3 bases and V 5 bases, and 5 bases lay outside the gene matches. CDR3 coding DNA: TGTGCCAGCAGCCCCGGACAGGGTTACTATGGCTACACCTTC. Amino acid sequence: CASSPGQGYYGYTF.

This chain connects TRBV7-9 to TRBJ1-1, with 10 bases fitting TRBD1. The germline gives CDR1 SEHNR, CDR2 FQNEAQ (reference sequence). The CDR3 covers 15 residues. J gave up 1 base and V 4 bases, and 3 bases lay outside the gene matches. CDR3 amino acids: CASSSRQGANTEAFF. CDR3 nucleotides: TGTGCCAGCAGCTCACGACAGGGGGCGAACACTGAAGCTTTCTTT.

A few counts support this clonotype. This rearrangement joins TRBV4-2 to TRBJ2-7, with 10 bases fitting TRBD1. Trimming cost V 0 bases and J 1 base; bases outside gene matches: 3. Per germline, CDR1 LGHNA and CDR2 YNFKEQ. The CDR3 totals 16 residues. The CDR3 region has the DNA TGTGCCAGCAGCCAAGAGGACAGGGGGAGATCCTACGAGCAGTACTTC. Residues: CASSQEDRGRSYEQYF.

This clonotype was seen only a few times. The chain joins TRBV6-2 or TRBV6-3 to TRBJ2-1; TRBD1 is a possible D gene (5 bases). The CDR3 has 13 amino acids. CDR1 and CDR2 from the germline V gene are MNHEY and SVGEGT. Trimming stripped 9 bases from V and 10 bases from J, with 19 bases between. In DNA, the CDR3 is TGTGCCAGTTCAGGGAACGTGCAAGCCGAGCAGTTCTTC. This codes for CASSGNVQAEQFF.

The J gene is TRBJ2-7, the V gene TRBV11-1; a weak D match, TRBD2 (7 bases). Per germline, CDR1 SGHAT and CDR2 FQDESV (reference sequence). The CDR3 runs 14 residues. The V and J ends lost 5 bases and 2 bases respectively, with 13 bases between them. The CDR3 nucleotides are TGTGCCAGCAGCCGGGGGGCGGATACCTACGAGCAGTACTTC. It yields the protein CASSRGADTYEQYF.

This clonotype was observed a handful of times. The rearrangement links TRBV9 to TRBJ2-3, with D possibly called TRBD1 or TRBD2 (6 bases each). Germline V gives CDR1 SGDLS, CDR2 YYNGEE. Trimming took off 4 bases at V and 1 base at J, with 16 bases between the two ends. The CDR3 is made up of 16 amino acids. The CDR3 coding sequence is TGTGCCAGCAGCTCCGCCGGGGGCTCGGGCACAGATACGCAGTATTTT. Translated: CASSSAGGSGTDTQYF.

The V and J genes are TRBV7-2 and TRBJ2-1; D might be TRBD2 (6 bases). Trimming removed 0 bases at V and 7 bases at J, with 16 bases between. This CDR3 spans 16 amino acids. CDR1 and CDR2 from the germline V gene are SGHTA and FQGNSA. The CDR3 protein is CASSLASDGSWNEQFF. CDR3 DNA sequence: TGTGCCAGCAGCTTAGCTAGCGACGGGAGCTGGAATGAGCAGTTCTTC. Full variable domain (outside the CDR3, taken from reference TRBV7-2 and TRBJ2-1): GAGVSQSPSNKVTEKGKDVELRCDPISGHTALYWYRQSLGQGLEFLIYFQGNSAPDKSGLPSDRFSAERTGGSVSTLTIQRTQQEDSAVYLCASSLASDGSWNEQFFGPGTRLTVL.